These 30 T cell receptor beta chains were sequenced from one sample in a study of graft-versus-host responses after intestinal transplantation. Only in-frame clones appear in the TCRdb table, and some are missing; sequencing was by immunoSEQ multiplex PCR. The sample yields tens of thousands of clones, around 93% seen once. These receptors are not linked to any known antigen. The sample in question was unstimulated CD4+ T cells sorted from spleen or lymph node cells, obtained before transplant. The receptors here all came from a human donor who was the organ donor for an intestinal transplant.

The chain couples TRBV19 to TRBJ1-5; 8 bases line up with TRBD1. V dropped 4 bases and J dropped 0; count of bases not matched to a gene: 8. This CDR3 is built from 17 residues. Looked up from germline, CDR1 is LNHDA and CDR2 is SQIVND (reference sequence). The CDR3 reads CASSTRGQRNSNQPQHF. For the CDR3, the DNA is TGTGCCAGTAGTACCAGGGGGCAGCGAAATAGCAATCAGCCCCAGCATTTT. Based on the CDR3 plus reference TRBV19 and TRBJ1-5, the full variable domain is DGGITQSPKYLFRKEGQNVTLSCEQNLNHDAMYWYRQDPGQGLRLIYYSQIVNDFQKGDIAEGYSVSREKKESFPLTVTSAQKNPTAFYLCASSTRGQRNSNQPQHFGDGTRLSIL.

The V gene is TRBV28, the J gene TRBJ2-4; no definite D call. Trimming stripped 2 bases from V and 5 bases from J, with 19 bases between. Germline loops: CDR1 MDHEN, CDR2 SYDVKM. The length of the CDR3 is 17 residues. The CDR3 nucleotides are TGTGCCAGCAGTTTAGCACCTTTCCCAATAGATGAAAACATTCAGTACTTC. This sequence encodes CASSLAPFPIDENIQYF. The variable domain in full, completed from reference TRBV28 and TRBJ2-4, reads DVKVTQSSRYLVKRTGEKVFLECVQDMDHENMFWYRQDPGLGLRLIYFSYDVKMKEKGDIPEGYSVSREKKERFSLILESASTNQTSMYLCASSLAPFPIDENIQYFGAGTRLSVL.

The chain is built from TRBV9 and TRBJ1-2; D remains ambiguous. The CDR3 sequence is 13 residues long. V lost 0 bases, J lost 1 base, and 4 bases lay in between. The germline V gene has CDR1 SGDLS and CDR2 YYNGEE. Here the CDR3 DNA reads TGTGCCAGCAGCGTAGAGGGTAACTATGGCTACACCTTC. Translated, it gives CASSVEGNYGYTF.

The rearrangement links TRBV9 to TRBJ1-1; no clear D. Trimming took 0 bases from V and 5 from J, leaving 11 bases between them. Germline values: CDR1 SGDLS, CDR2 YYNGEE. The CDR3 loop spans 14 amino acids. CDR3 sequence: CASSVAWGGTEAFF. CDR3 bases: TGTGCCAGCAGCGTAGCTTGGGGAGGGACTGAAGCTTTCTTT.

The rearrangement joins TRBV25-1 to TRBJ2-5; perhaps TRBD1 as D (5 bases). Germline-derived CDR1 and CDR2 are MGHDK and SYGVNS. The length of the CDR3 is 14 residues. Trimming removed 5 bases from V and 1 base from J, with 11 bases in between. As DNA, the CDR3 is TGTGCCAGCAGTAAGGACACCCTCCAAGAGACCCAGTACTTC. This sequence encodes CASSKDTLQETQYF.

The rearrangement joins TRBV10-1 to TRBJ2-2; TRBD2 agrees at 10 bases. The V gene end was trimmed by 5 bases and the J gene end by 7 bases; junction bases not matched to a gene: 7. The CDR3 totals 15 residues. Per germline, CDR1 WNHNN and CDR2 SYGVQD (reference sequence). The CDR3 nucleotides read TGCGCCAGCAGTCCGAGCGGGGGGGCTGGCGGGGAGCTGTTTTTT. This gives the protein CASSPSGGAGGELFF.

The V and J genes are TRBV7-9 and TRBJ2-3, with D unresolved. Per germline, CDR1 SEHNR and CDR2 FQNEAQ (reference sequence). Trimming removed 3 bases at V and 2 bases at J, with 15 bases between. This CDR3 has 16 residues. Here the CDR3 DNA reads TGTGCCAGCAGCTTGGGTACTAATTCTTACACAGATACGCAGTATTTT. This gives the protein CASSLGTNSYTDTQYF.

The J gene is TRBJ1-1, the V gene TRBV6-5; D unresolved. V gave up 0 bases and J gave up 10 bases, with 21 bases separating them. The CDR3 runs to 16 residues. In germline, CDR1 is MNHEY, CDR2 SVGAGI. The CDR3 sequence: CASSYSTSQRLRRAFF. The CDR3 nucleotides are TGTGCCAGCAGTTACTCGACCTCTCAACGCTTAAGACGAGCTTTCTTT.

This clone came up once. The chain is built from TRBV7-2 and TRBJ2-1, with TRBD2 matching 13 bases. This CDR3 region has 17 residues. The trim removed 4 bases at V and 9 bases at J, leaving 12 bases unmatched. Germline-derived CDR1 and CDR2 are SGHTA and FQGNSA. CDR3 nucleotide sequence: TGTGCCAGCAGCTCTTTAGCACTAGCGGGGGGGCACGGTGAGCAGTTCTTC. As protein: CASSSLALAGGHGEQFF.

The chain uses TRBV30 and TRBJ1-6; D is perhaps TRBD1 (6 bases). The V gene's germline CDR1 is GTSNPN and CDR2 SVGIG (reference sequence). V lost 2 bases and J 0 bases, leaving 20 bases between the germline ends. CDR3 size: 19 residues. The CDR3 region is CAWSSLRTQGGSYNSPLHF. The CDR3 region has the DNA TGTGCCTGGAGTTCTCTTAGGACACAGGGAGGCTCCTATAATTCACCCCTCCACTTT.

This clone is a singleton in its sample. In nucleotides, the CDR3 is TGCGCCAGCAGCCGGGGACAGTCCTTGAACACTGAAGCTTTCTTT. Protein: CASSRGQSLNTEAFF. This sequence joins TRBV5-1 and TRBJ1-1, with 7 bases matching TRBD1. CDR3 size: 15 residues. With V trimmed by 4 bases and J by 0 bases, 6 bases remained unmatched. Germline loops: CDR1 SGHRS, CDR2 YFSETQ.

This clone was counted a few times. This sequence joins TRBV11-3 and TRBJ1-1, with a weak D call TRBD1 (6 bases). In germline, CDR1 is SGHNT, CDR2 YENEEA. The length of the CDR3 is 10 residues. The CDR3 region is CGGIGTKAFF. In nucleotides, the CDR3 is TGTGGAGGAATTGGGACAAAAGCTTTCTTT. Using reference TRBV11-3 and TRBJ1-1 for the parts outside the CDR3, the full variable domain is EAGVVQSPRYKIIEKKQPVAFWCNPISGHNTLYWYLQNLGQGPELLIRYENEEAVDDSQLPKDRFSAERLKGVDSTLKIQPAELGDSAVYLCGGIGTKAFFGQGTRLTVV.

The chain uses TRBV12-5 and TRBJ1-1; tentatively, D is TRBD1 (6 bases). With 4 bases removed from V and 5 bases from J, the gap between germline ends came to 14 bases. The V gene's germline CDR1 is LGHNT and CDR2 FRNRAP. This CDR3 is built from 14 residues. The CDR3 DNA follows: TGTGCTAGTGGTTGGGGGGGCAGGGATACTGAAGCTTTCTTT. This gives the protein CASGWGGRDTEAFF.

The chain joins TRBV15 to TRBJ1-5; TRBD1 might be the D (5 bases). Germline V gives CDR1 LNHNV, CDR2 YYDKDF (reference sequence). The CDR3 loop spans 15 amino acids. Between the trimmed V and J ends, which lost 2 bases and 7 bases, there was a span of 15 bases. This CDR3 reads CATSRITGGGQPQHF. The CDR3 DNA sequence: TGTGCCACCAGCAGAATAACTGGGGGAGGACAGCCCCAGCATTTT.

V usage is TRBV5-4 and J usage is TRBJ1-2; no clear D. Trimming shortened V by 0 bases and J by 4 bases, and 4 bases separated the two germline ends. This CDR3 spans 12 amino acids. Germline V CDR1 and CDR2: SGHNT, YYREEE (reference sequence). The CDR3 reads CASSLDSYGYTF. Written as DNA, the CDR3 is TGTGCCAGCAGCTTGGATTCCTATGGCTACACCTTC.

The genes are TRBV6-5 and TRBJ1-2, with 10 bases identical to TRBD1. The germline V gene has CDR1 MNHEY and CDR2 SVGAGI. The CDR3 runs 12 residues. With 9 bases clipped from V and 5 bases from J, the junction kept 3 bases outside the gene matches. The CDR3 spells CARGQGTYGYTF. CDR3 DNA: TGTGCCAGGGGACAGGGGACTTATGGCTACACCTTC.

This chain uses TRBV7-9 with TRBJ2-7; perhaps TRBD1 as D (6 bases). This CDR3 region has 14 residues. Germline V gene data show CDR1 as SEHNR and CDR2 as FQNEAQ (reference sequence). V dropped 5 bases and J dropped 7 bases, with 18 bases sitting between them. The CDR3: CASSPPGTKLEQYF. CDR3 DNA sequence: TGTGCCAGCAGCCCCCCCGGGACAAAATTAGAGCAGTACTTC.

This chain uses TRBV6-5 with TRBJ2-5; D call uncertain. Per germline, CDR1 MNHEY and CDR2 SVGAGI. The CDR3 has 12 residues. The V and J ends lost 5 bases and 1 base respectively, with 5 bases between them. The CDR3 bases are TGTGCCAGCAGTAGAACCCAAGAGACCCAGTACTTC. Amino acid sequence: CASSRTQETQYF.

The V and J genes are TRBV6-1 and TRBJ2-5; D is undetermined. Germline CDR1 reads MNHNS; CDR2 reads SASEGT. Deletions cut 6 bases from V and 7 bases from J, with 9 bases between. CDR3 length equals 11 residues. The CDR3 bases are TGTGCCAGCAGGGGGATCGGGACCCAGTACTTC. Translation: CASRGIGTQYF.

The V call is TRBV7-9, the J call TRBJ2-2; no reliable D call. Trimming cost V 2 bases and J 2 bases, with 6 bases left between them. The CDR3 extends over 14 amino acids. The V gene's germline CDR1 is SEHNR and CDR2 FQNEAQ (reference sequence). The DNA of the CDR3 is TGTGCCAGCAGCTTATTCACAAACACCGGGGAGCTGTTTTTT. This translates into CASSLFTNTGELFF.

The CDR3: CASSRLGWIGVGNEQFF. In DNA form, the CDR3 reads TGTGCCAGCAGTAGACTAGGATGGATCGGCGTCGGAAATGAGCAGTTCTTC. The J gene is TRBJ2-1, the V gene TRBV6-4; D perhaps matches TRBD2 (6 bases). Trimming shortened V by 5 bases and J by 7 bases, and 24 bases separated the two germline ends. The CDR3 totals 17 residues. CDR1 and CDR2 from the germline V gene are MRHNA and SNTAGT.

Only one count was recorded for this clone. V and J are TRBV6-1 and TRBJ2-7; D is undetermined. CDR1 is MNHNS, CDR2 SASEGT, per germline. This CDR3 comprises 11 residues. V lost 3 bases, J lost 10 bases, and 10 bases lay in between. CDR3 amino acids: CASSDWAIQYF. DNA for the CDR3: TGTGCCAGCAGTGACTGGGCGATACAGTACTTC.

J is TRBJ2-5 and V is TRBV6-1; TRBD2 matches at 11 bases. V trimming: 4 bases; J trimming: 4 bases; junction bases outside the gene matches: 8. CDR3 size: 16 residues. Per the germline V gene, CDR1 is MNHNS and CDR2 is SASEGT. The DNA of the CDR3 is TGTGCCAGCAGTGTCGGGTCTAGCGGGGGGTTAGAGACCCAGTACTTC. Residues: CASSVGSSGGLETQYF.

The rearrangement joins TRBV27 to TRBJ1-3; no clear D gene. Germline V gives CDR1 MNHEY, CDR2 SMNVEV (reference sequence). Trimming took 4 bases from V and 5 from J, leaving 21 bases between them. CDR3 length equals 17 residues. CDR3 bases: TGTGCCAGCAGTTCAACCCCCCCAAGAGACAACCGAAACACCATATATTTT. Translating gives CASSSTPPRDNRNTIYF.

The chain couples TRBV7-8 to TRBJ2-3, with TRBD1 identical over 9 bases. The V and J ends lost 1 base and 4 bases, in that order; junction bases with no gene match: 3. This CDR3 region has 15 residues. The germline gives CDR1 SGHVS, CDR2 FQNEAQ. Written as DNA, the CDR3 is TGTGCCAGCAGCTTAGGGAGGACAGGGGCAGATACGCAGTATTTT. Translation gives CASSLGRTGADTQYF.

The chain employs TRBV9 and TRBJ1-6; no reliable D call. CDR1 SGDLS and CDR2 YYNGEE come from the germline V gene. This CDR3 contains 13 residues. V was cut by 0 bases and J by 6 bases, with 4 bases left in between. The CDR3: CASSVDGNSPLHF. In nucleotides, the CDR3 is TGTGCCAGCAGCGTAGACGGTAATTCACCCCTCCACTTT.

V usage is TRBV7-9 and J usage is TRBJ2-4, with a weak D call TRBD1 (5 bases). CDR1 is SEHNR, CDR2 FQNEAQ, per germline (reference sequence). This CDR3 comprises 15 residues. V shed 1 base and J shed 8 bases, with 15 bases lying between them. DNA for the CDR3: TGTGCCAGCAGCTTAGGACAGTTCCCATCGGACATTCAGTACTTC. This translates into CASSLGQFPSDIQYF.

This clone was seen only once. V and J are TRBV4-3 and TRBJ2-5; a weak D match, TRBD1 (5 bases). The DNA end lines up better with TRBJ2-7; the J call may be wrong. The CDR3 covers 16 residues. Per germline, CDR1 LGHNA and CDR2 YSLEER. The CDR3 here is CASSRGTGSLSYEQYF. The CDR3 DNA is TGCGCCAGCAGCCGCGGAACAGGATCCCTTTCCTACGAGCAGTACTTC.

The chain employs TRBV5-8 and TRBJ1-4, with D perhaps TRBD1 (6 bases). The V end lost 4 bases, the J end lost 3 bases, and 13 bases lay between the germline ends. Germline CDR1 SGHTS, CDR2 YDEGEE. The CDR3 is 15 residues long. The DNA of the CDR3 is TGTGCCAGCAGCCGAGGGGGACGGTCTAATGAAAAACTGTTTTTT. The encoded protein is CASSRGGRSNEKLFF.

CDR3 DNA sequence: TGTGCCATCAGTGAGTCCCCGGGAGGGACTAACTATGGCTACACCTTC. It encodes CAISESPGGTNYGYTF. The gene calls are TRBV10-3 and TRBJ1-2; D call uncertain. CDR1 and CDR2 from the germline V gene are ENHRY and SYGVKD. The CDR3 has 16 amino acids. V lost 0 bases and J lost 0, with 11 bases in between.